This entry lists 28 T cell receptor beta chains sequenced from one sample in a study of identifying expanded T cells in peripheral blood. Assay used: immunoSEQ multiplex PCR; TCRdb lists only in-frame clones, some missing. Here the sample spans some 130,000 clones, less than 90% being singletons. The specimen was blood. The receptor set was obtained from a person between 18 and 69 years old in good health.

The chain links TRBV5-1 to TRBJ1-1, with 7 nucleotides matching TRBD1. Trimming cost V 0 bases and J 6 bases; bases outside gene matches: 5. Germline CDR1 and CDR2: SGHRS and YFSETQ. The CDR3 has 14 amino acids. CDR3 residues: CASSLEHRGAEAFF. The CDR3 nucleotides are TGCGCCAGCAGCTTGGAACACAGGGGTGCTGAAGCTTTCTTT.

This chain joins TRBV10-1 and TRBJ2-2, with TRBD2 as a possible D gene (5 bases). Germline V gene lookup returns CDR1 WNHNN and CDR2 SYGVQD (reference sequence). The ends were cut back, 6 bases at V and 6 bases at J, with 20 bases in the middle. The CDR3 extends over 16 amino acids. In nucleotides, the CDR3 is TGCGCCAGCAGAAGGTTAGCGACCTGTAGAGCCGGGGAGCTGTTTTTT. This encodes CASRRLATCRAGELFF.

This clone was counted a few times. This chain connects TRBV6-6 to TRBJ1-5, with D perhaps TRBD1 (5 bases). Germline-derived CDR1 and CDR2 are MNHNY and SVGAGI (reference sequence). The CDR3 extends over 14 amino acids. With 6 bases removed from V and 3 bases from J, the gap between germline ends came to 12 bases. CDR3 sequence (DNA): TGTGCCAGCAGCGCAGGGACCCTCAATCAGCCCCAGCATTTT. This codes for CASSAGTLNQPQHF.

This clone has only a few counts. V usage is TRBV28 and J usage is TRBJ2-7; tentative D call: TRBD1 (6 bases). V dropped 3 bases and J dropped 0 bases, with 12 bases sitting between them. The CDR3 loop spans 15 amino acids. Germline V lookup: CDR1 MDHEN, CDR2 SYDVKM. CDR3 sequence (DNA): TGTGCCAGCAGTTTTAGGGGGTCCTCCTCCTACGAGCAGTACTTC. Amino acids: CASSFRGSSSYEQYF.

This chain links TRBV28 with TRBJ2-7; a weak D match, TRBD2 (5 bases). The CDR3 totals 14 residues. Germline assignment: CDR1 MDHEN and CDR2 SYDVKM. V was shortened by 4 bases and J by 3 bases, with 13 bases between the two germline ends. This CDR3 reads CASSSGIGIYEQYF. The CDR3 DNA is TGTGCCAGCAGTTCCGGGATCGGGATCTACGAGCAGTACTTC.

This chain joins TRBV9 and TRBJ1-6; 11 bases map to TRBD1. With 0 bases clipped from V and 7 bases from J, the junction kept 6 bases outside the gene matches. Germline assignment: CDR1 SGDLS and CDR2 YYNGEE. The CDR3 length is 17 residues. CDR3 bases: TGTGCCAGCAGCGTAGCTAAAGGGACAGGGGGAAATTCACCCCTCCACTTT. Translated: CASSVAKGTGGNSPLHF.

This clone is a singleton in its sample. The V gene is TRBV11-2, the J gene TRBJ1-4, with no clear D. The V and J ends lost 6 bases and 4 bases respectively, with 18 bases between them. Germline-derived CDR1 and CDR2 are SGHAT and FQNNGV. The CDR3 covers 16 residues. This CDR3 reads CASRGGAGNNNEKLFF. The DNA of the CDR3 is TGTGCCAGCAGGGGTGGAGCGGGGAATAATAATGAAAAACTGTTTTTT. Drawing the rest from reference TRBV11-2 and TRBJ1-4, the complete variable domain is EAGVAQSPRYKIIEKRQSVAFWCNPISGHATLYWYQQILGQGPKLLIQFQNNGVVDDSQLPKDRFSAERLKGVDSTLKIQPAKLEDSAVYLCASRGGAGNNNEKLFFGSGTQLSVL.

V usage is TRBV5-1 and J usage is TRBJ2-5; 9 nucleotides line up with TRBD2. V shed 5 bases, J shed 5 bases, and the junction held 7 bases outside the gene matches. The CDR3 totals 14 residues. Germline CDR1 SGHRS, CDR2 YFSETQ. The CDR3 DNA is TGCGCCAGCAGTATAGCGGGAGCAGTTGAGACCCAGTACTTC. This encodes CASSIAGAVETQYF.

The V gene is TRBV28, the J gene TRBJ1-1; 7 positions agree with TRBD1. With V trimmed by 4 bases and J by 1 base, 9 bases remained unmatched. The V gene's germline CDR1 is MDHEN and CDR2 SYDVKM. CDR3 length: 16 amino acids. CDR3 in amino acids: CASSSASGTENTEAFF. CDR3 in DNA: TGTGCCAGCAGTTCCGCCTCCGGGACAGAGAACACTGAAGCTTTCTTT.

The chain combines TRBV4-3 with TRBJ2-7; possible D gene TRBD2, 6 bases. This CDR3 is built from 13 residues. Germline V gene data show CDR1 as LGHNA and CDR2 as YSLEER. Trimming took off 1 base at V and 6 bases at J, with 10 bases between the two ends. In nucleotides, the CDR3 is TGCGCCAGCAGCCAAGGTCTAGCGAGCGAGCAGTACTTC. Its protein product is CASSQGLASEQYF.

This chain links TRBV15 with TRBJ1-5, with D possibly being TRBD1 (5 bases). The CDR3 covers 13 residues. Germline V gene sequence: CDR1 LNHNV, CDR2 YYDKDF (reference sequence). The germline V and J ends were trimmed by 5 bases and 4 bases, with 9 bases remaining between them. Written as DNA, the CDR3 is TGTGCCACCAGCGGTCAGGGAAATCAGCCCCAGCATTTT. This translates into CATSGQGNQPQHF.

The chain carries TRBV19 and TRBJ2-1; 10 nucleotides line up with TRBD2. J lost 7 bases, V lost 5 bases, and 11 bases had no gene match. The CDR3 is 16 amino acids. The germline gives CDR1 LNHDA, CDR2 SQIVND (reference sequence). The DNA for the CDR3 is TGTGCCAGTAGTGCATCACCTAGCGGGGGCCCTAATGAGCAGTTCTTC. Translation gives CASSASPSGGPNEQFF.

In regard to this clone: This specimen includes other DNA sequences encoding the same CDR3. The chain is built from TRBV9 and TRBJ1-1, with D uncertain. Germline CDR1 and CDR2: SGDLS and YYNGEE. The CDR3 totals 14 residues. Deletions cut 0 bases from V and 0 bases from J, with 6 bases between. The DNA of the CDR3 is TGTGCCAGCAGCGTAGGCCAGTTGAACACTGAAGCTTTCTTT. Its protein product is CASSVGQLNTEAFF.

The chain is built from TRBV18 and TRBJ1-1; D may be TRBD1 (5 bases). V lost 0 bases, J lost 4 bases, and 15 bases lay in between. The CDR3 consists of 16 residues. Germline V gene data show CDR1 as KGHSH and CDR2 as LQKENI. This chain's CDR3 is CASSPPGGARGTEAFF. The CDR3 DNA reads TGTGCCAGCTCACCACCGGGAGGGGCGCGGGGCACTGAAGCTTTCTTT.

J is TRBJ2-7 and V is TRBV18, with D possibly being TRBD2 (5 bases). The germline V gene has CDR1 KGHSH and CDR2 LQKENI. The CDR3 has 14 amino acids. V was clipped by 2 bases and J by 0 bases, with 8 bases between them. CDR3 in DNA: TGTGCCAGCTCACCAGGACTTAGCTCCTACGAGCAGTACTTC. It yields the protein CASSPGLSSYEQYF.

This chain connects TRBV5-1 to TRBJ1-2, with D tentatively TRBD1 (5 bases). CDR1 is SGHRS, CDR2 YFSETQ, per germline. The CDR3 totals 16 residues. V was pared by 4 bases and J by 0 bases, with 16 bases between. CDR3 DNA sequence: TGCGCCAGCAGCACCGGGACGGAGTTAGCTAACTATGGCTACACCTTC. Residues: CASSTGTELANYGYTF. Full variable domain (outside the CDR3, taken from reference TRBV5-1 and TRBJ1-2): KAGVTQTPRYLIKTRGQQVTLSCSPISGHRSVSWYQQTPGQGLQFLFEYFSETQRNKGNFPGRFSGRQFSNSRSEMNVSTLELGDSALYLCASSTGTELANYGYTFGSGTRLTVV.

The chain recombines TRBV2 with TRBJ2-7; D not resolved. Germline V gene lookup returns CDR1 SNHLY and CDR2 FYNNEI. V was trimmed by 3 bases and J by 4 bases, leaving 16 bases between them. The CDR3 spans 15 residues. As DNA, the CDR3 is TGTGCCAGCAGTGAGGTAGGACCGCCCCTATACGAGCAGTACTTC. It yields the protein CASSEVGPPLYEQYF. Full variable domain (missing parts from reference TRBV2 and TRBJ2-7): EPEVTQTPSHQVTQMGQEVILRCVPISNHLYFYWYRQILGQKVEFLVSFYNNEISEKSEIFDDQFSVERPDGSNFTLKIRSTKLEDSAMYFCASSEVGPPLYEQYFGPGTRLTVT.

V is TRBV7-9 and J is TRBJ1-2; unclear D gene. Germline CDR1 SEHNR, CDR2 FQNEAQ (reference sequence). V gave up 5 bases and J gave up 5 bases, with 15 bases separating them. This CDR3 is built from 14 residues. CDR3 coding DNA: TGTGCCAGCAGCCGAGGGTGGAGTTCTTATGGCTACACCTTC. Translation: CASSRGWSSYGYTF.

The CDR3 here is CASRYLQGLGEQYF. In DNA form, the CDR3 reads TGTGCCAGCCGCTACCTACAGGGGTTGGGGGAGCAGTACTTC. The chain is built from TRBV7-2 and TRBJ2-7; 7 nucleotides match TRBD1. The V gene's germline CDR1 is SGHTA and CDR2 FQGNSA. This CDR3 is 14 amino acids long. V was pared by 8 bases and J by 7 bases, with 14 bases of the junction left unmatched.

In this sample, this clone turned up a few times. The chain is built from TRBV28 and TRBJ1-2; D is possibly TRBD1 (6 bases). This CDR3 is 12 amino acids long. Per germline, CDR1 MDHEN and CDR2 SYDVKM. Trimming took off 5 bases at V and 7 bases at J, with 11 bases between the two ends. DNA of the CDR3: TGTGCCAGCAGTCGGTCAGGGGTTGGCTACACCTTC. It yields the protein CASSRSGVGYTF.

This clone came up a few times. The chain uses TRBV7-8 and TRBJ2-2; 10 nucleotides align to TRBD2. The CDR3 covers 17 residues. The germline V gene has CDR1 SGHVS and CDR2 FQNEAQ. The V and J ends lost 2 bases and 4 bases, in that order; junction bases with no gene match: 7. Written as DNA, the CDR3 is TGTGCCAGCAGCTTATGGTTAGCGGGGGGAAGCACCGGGGAGCTGTTTTTT. Protein product: CASSLWLAGGSTGELFF.

This chain links TRBV5-4 with TRBJ2-1; TRBD1 aligns across 11 bases. V trimming: 4 bases; J trimming: 6 bases; junction bases outside the gene matches: 6. The germline V gene encodes CDR1 SGHNT and CDR2 YYREEE (reference sequence). CDR3 size: 15 residues. CDR3 in amino acids: CASSPGQGAGNEQFF. The CDR3, as DNA: TGTGCCAGCAGCCCCGGACAGGGGGCAGGCAATGAGCAGTTCTTC.

The CDR3 DNA follows: TGCGCCAGCAGTCTGAGGGCGGACAGCAGTTTTAACTATGGCTACACCTTC. Translated, it gives CASSLRADSSFNYGYTF. The rearrangement links TRBV5-1 to TRBJ1-2; TRBD1 is a possible D gene (6 bases). Germline loops: CDR1 SGHRS, CDR2 YFSETQ. V was pared by 5 bases and J by 1 base, with 21 bases between. The CDR3 consists of 17 residues.

The chain links TRBV7-9 to TRBJ2-3; no clear D gene. Trimming took off 1 base at V and 6 bases at J, with 11 bases between the two ends. The CDR3 contains 14 residues. Germline V gene lookup returns CDR1 SEHNR and CDR2 FQNEAQ (reference sequence). CDR3 sequence reads: CASSLDLSLDTQYF. CDR3 sequence (DNA): TGTGCCAGCAGCTTAGACCTTAGCCTGGATACGCAGTATTTT.

The genes are TRBV7-2 and TRBJ2-7; weak D call: TRBD2 (6 bases). V shed 1 base and J shed 0 bases, with 10 bases lying between them. CDR1 and CDR2 (germline): SGHTA, FQGNSA. The CDR3 has 15 amino acids. This chain's CDR3 is CASSLGVGSSYEQYF. DNA of the CDR3: TGTGCCAGCAGCTTAGGGGTCGGGAGCTCCTACGAGCAGTACTTC.

The chain combines TRBV6-5 with TRBJ2-5, with 11 bases that match TRBD1. The CDR3 totals 15 residues. Germline CDR1 reads MNHEY; CDR2 reads SVGAGI. After removal of 4 bases from V and 4 bases from J, the junction contained 5 bases not matched to a gene. CDR3 in DNA: TGTGCCAGCAGTTTATGGGGGACAGGGGGAGAGACCCAGTACTTC. Protein: CASSLWGTGGETQYF.

The J gene is TRBJ1-1, the V gene TRBV7-6; D ambiguous. This CDR3 has 14 amino acids. Germline V gene sequence: CDR1 SGHVS, CDR2 FNYEAQ. The germline V and J ends were trimmed by 5 bases and 3 bases, with 13 bases remaining between them. The CDR3 DNA is TGTGCCAGCAGCCGAACGGGAGGGTACACTGAAGCTTTCTTT. Translated: CASSRTGGYTEAFF.

The rearrangement uses TRBV13 and TRBJ1-1; 7 bases agree with TRBD1. The CDR3 sequence is 16 residues long. The V gene end was trimmed by 5 bases and the J gene end by 5 bases; junction bases not matched to a gene: 14. Germline V CDR1 and CDR2: PRHDT, FYEKMQ (reference sequence). For the CDR3, the DNA is TGTGCCAGCAGCCTTGGACAGGTATATGGTGTGACTGAAGCTTTCTTT. Translated: CASSLGQVYGVTEAFF.